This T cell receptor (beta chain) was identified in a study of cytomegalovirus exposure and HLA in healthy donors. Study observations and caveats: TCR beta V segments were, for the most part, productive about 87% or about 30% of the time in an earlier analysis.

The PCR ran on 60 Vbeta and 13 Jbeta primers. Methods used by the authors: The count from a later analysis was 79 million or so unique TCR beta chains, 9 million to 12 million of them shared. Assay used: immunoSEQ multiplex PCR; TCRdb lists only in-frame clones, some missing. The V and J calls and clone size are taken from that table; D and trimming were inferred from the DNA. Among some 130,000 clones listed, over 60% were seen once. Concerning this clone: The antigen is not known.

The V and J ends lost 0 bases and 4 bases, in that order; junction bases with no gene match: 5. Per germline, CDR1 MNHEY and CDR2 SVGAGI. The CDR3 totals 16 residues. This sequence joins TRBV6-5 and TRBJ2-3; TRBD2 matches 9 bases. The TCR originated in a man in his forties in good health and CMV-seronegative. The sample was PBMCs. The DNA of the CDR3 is TGTGCCAGCAGTTACTCGGCGGGGGGGCTCTCAGATACGCAGTATTTT. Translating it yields CASSYSAGGLSDTQYF.